What follows are 25 T cell receptor beta chains derived from one specimen sequenced in a study of blood T cell repertoires in COVID-19. The data were produced by immunoSEQ multiplex PCR, yet TCRdb's version contains in-frame clones alone and is incomplete. The table records approximately 390,000 clones, nearly 90% of them present only once. Sequencing was carried out using peripheral blood. The receptors here all came from a man aged 18-30 years with active or convalescent COVID-19.

This chain links TRBV28 with TRBJ2-2; the match to TRBD1 covers 7 bases. Trimming removed 7 bases from V and 2 bases from J; junction bases left unmatched: 7. The germline CDR1 and CDR2 sequences are MDHEN and SYDVKM. The CDR3 runs to 15 residues. The CDR3 region is CASTSGTANTGELFF. The CDR3 DNA reads TGTGCCAGCACCTCCGGGACAGCAAACACCGGGGAGCTGTTTTTT. Complete variable domain (other parts from reference TRBV28 and TRBJ2-2): DVKVTQSSRYLVKRTGEKVFLECVQDMDHENMFWYRQDPGLGLRLIYFSYDVKMKEKGDIPEGYSVSREKKERFSLILESASTNQTSMYLCASTSGTANTGELFFGEGSRLTVL.

This clone was observed a single time. V is TRBV7-8 and J is TRBJ1-5; D is perhaps TRBD1 (6 bases). The germline V gene encodes CDR1 SGHVS and CDR2 FQNEAQ. V lost 4 bases and J lost 7, with 11 bases in between. CDR3 size: 13 residues. The CDR3, as DNA: TGTGCCAGCAGCTCGCAGGGGTGGCAGCCCCAGCATTTT. As protein: CASSSQGWQPQHF.

The V gene is TRBV5-1, the J gene TRBJ2-1, with 13 positions matching TRBD2. CDR3 length: 18 amino acids. Germline values: CDR1 SGHRS, CDR2 YFSETQ. V was pared by 7 bases and J by 9 bases, with 19 bases of the junction left unmatched. CDR3 in DNA: TGCGCCAGCGAGAAGGGACTAGCGGGATCCGGAGGTGTCGGTGAGCAGTTCTTC. The encoded protein is CASEKGLAGSGGVGEQFF.

This chain connects TRBV30 to TRBJ2-1; D uncertain. Per the germline V gene, CDR1 is GTSNPN and CDR2 is SVGIG (reference sequence). This CDR3 region has 14 residues. V lost 5 bases and J 0 bases, leaving 11 bases between the germline ends. The CDR3 region has the DNA TGTGCCTGGGACGATCCGAGCTCCTACAATGAGCAGTTCTTC. Its protein is CAWDDPSSYNEQFF.

The chain couples TRBV21-1 to TRBJ1-3. TRBV21-1 is recorded as a pseudogene. There are 20 residues in the CDR3. The CDR3 sequence: CASSQYEGLGPSSPGNTIYF. DNA of the CDR3: TGTGCCAGCAGCCAATATGAGGGACTAGGGCCTTCATCACCTGGAAACACCATATATTTT.

The count of this clone is one. This rearrangement joins TRBV5-1 to TRBJ1-1, with D perhaps matching TRBD1 (6 bases). The V end was cut by 7 bases, the J end by 4 bases, with 17 bases between. CDR1 and CDR2 from the germline V gene are SGHRS and YFSETQ. This CDR3 contains 14 residues. The CDR3 bases are TGCGCCAGCGCTCAGACCGGGACACCCACTGAAGCTTTCTTT. Translated, it gives CASAQTGTPTEAFF. The whole variable domain, filled in from reference TRBV5-1 and TRBJ1-1, reads KAGVTQTPRYLIKTRGQQVTLSCSPISGHRSVSWYQQTPGQGLQFLFEYFSETQRNKGNFPGRFSGRQFSNSRSEMNVSTLELGDSALYLCASAQTGTPTEAFFGQGTRLTVV.

This clone was seen just once. The chain recombines TRBV7-2 with TRBJ1-2; 10 bases map to TRBD1. V shed 5 bases, J shed 8 bases, and the junction held 8 bases outside the gene matches. CDR3 size: 14 residues. Germline V lookup: CDR1 SGHTA, CDR2 FQGNSA. CDR3 nucleotides: TGTGCCAGCAGCACCGGGACAGGGGTGAAAGGCTACACCTTC. This encodes CASSTGTGVKGYTF.

The rearrangement links TRBV11-2 to TRBJ2-3; the D is unclear. CDR3 size: 16 residues. CDR1 and CDR2 from the germline V gene are SGHAT and FQNNGV. The germline V and J ends were trimmed by 1 base and 0 bases, with 11 bases remaining between them. The CDR3 reads CASSLVPKTSTDTQYF. As DNA, the CDR3 is TGTGCCAGCAGCTTAGTTCCGAAAACTAGCACAGATACGCAGTATTTT. Full variable domain (outside the CDR3, taken from reference TRBV11-2 and TRBJ2-3): EAGVAQSPRYKIIEKRQSVAFWCNPISGHATLYWYQQILGQGPKLLIQFQNNGVVDDSQLPKDRFSAERLKGVDSTLKIQPAKLEDSAVYLCASSLVPKTSTDTQYFGPGTRLTVL.

The rearrangement joins TRBV12-3 or TRBV12-4 to TRBJ1-6; no definite D call. The CDR3 sequence is 13 residues long. V gave up 5 bases and J gave up 7 bases, with 9 bases separating them. CDR3 coding DNA: TGTGCCAGCAGTCGGGATGGGAATTCACCCCTCCACTTT. Translating it yields CASSRDGNSPLHF.

This clone turned up a few times. J is TRBJ1-3 and V is TRBV27; D remains unclear. This CDR3 is built from 14 residues. Germline CDR1 MNHEY, CDR2 SMNVEV (reference sequence). V was clipped by 0 bases and J by 8 bases, with 11 bases between them. Here the CDR3 reads CASSLSALVDTIYF. CDR3 sequence (DNA): TGTGCCAGCAGTTTATCGGCTCTGGTGGACACCATATATTTT.

This clone was seen at least ten times. The sample has other DNA sequences that encode this CDR3 too. The chain links TRBV2 to TRBJ2-7, with a tentative D call TRBD1 (7 bases). The CDR3 runs to 15 residues. Trimming shortened V by 1 base and J by 1 base, and 11 bases separated the two germline ends. CDR1 and CDR2 from the germline V gene are SNHLY and FYNNEI. CDR3 residues: CASSEVAGGSYEQYF. The CDR3 DNA is TGTGCCAGCAGTGAAGTGGCAGGGGGGTCCTACGAGCAGTACTTC.

The chain employs TRBV4-2 and TRBJ2-3; 7 positions match TRBD2. The CDR3 spans 16 residues. The V gene end was trimmed by 0 bases and the J gene end by 2 bases; junction bases not matched to a gene: 5. Germline CDR1 is LGHNA and CDR2 is YNFKEQ. The CDR3 region has the DNA TGTGCCAGCAGCCAAGATTTGGGGGGGGTCACAGATACGCAGTATTTT. Translation: CASSQDLGGVTDTQYF.

This clone was seen once. The chain is built from TRBV7-3 and TRBJ2-1; 8 bases match TRBD2. J gave up 8 bases and V 6 bases, and 12 bases lay outside the gene matches. CDR3 length equals 15 residues. Germline assignment: CDR1 SGHTA and CDR2 FQGTGA. The DNA for the CDR3 is TGTGCCAGCAGTCTCTTGAGCGGGAGAGCCGATGAGCAGTTCTTC. Translating it yields CASSLLSGRADEQFF.

The gene calls are TRBV15 and TRBJ2-1, with 9 bases that match TRBD2. Germline CDR1 is LNHNV and CDR2 is YYDKDF (reference sequence). The CDR3 covers 15 residues. V shed 2 bases and J 5 bases; nucleotides not matched to a gene: 4. CDR3 nucleotide sequence: TGTGCCACCAGCAGACCTAGCGGGAACCACAATGAGCAGTTCTTC. Its translation: CATSRPSGNHNEQFF. Using reference TRBV15 and TRBJ2-1 for the parts outside the CDR3, the full variable domain is DAMVIQNPRYQVTQFGKPVTLSCSQTLNHNVMYWYQQKSSQAPKLLFHYYDKDFNNEADTPDNFQSRRPNTSFCFLDIRSPGLGDTAMYLCATSRPSGNHNEQFFGPGTRLTVL.

This chain uses TRBV25-1 with TRBJ1-1; TRBD1 agrees at 8 bases. In germline, CDR1 is MGHDK, CDR2 SYGVNS. V trimming: 2 bases; J trimming: 6 bases; junction bases outside the gene matches: 11. The CDR3 sequence is 16 residues long. CDR3 nucleotide sequence: TGTGCCAGCAGTGAACTCGGGACAGGCGCTAGAGCTGAAGCTTTCTTT. It translates to CASSELGTGARAEAFF.

This clone is a singleton in its sample. Written as DNA, the CDR3 is TGCGCCAGCAGCATAGGACTAGCGGGGTCACTTAGGGGCAATGAGCAGTTCTTC. It encodes CASSIGLAGSLRGNEQFF. The chain has TRBV5-1 and TRBJ2-1, with 12 bases identical to TRBD2. The V gene's germline CDR1 is SGHRS and CDR2 YFSETQ. This CDR3 comprises 18 residues. The V segment lost 4 bases and the J segment 6 bases; nucleotides outside the gene matches: 14.

The rearrangement joins TRBV29-1 to TRBJ2-7, with TRBD2 as a possible D gene (5 bases). Trimming removed 0 bases from V and 0 bases from J, with 12 bases in between. The CDR3 consists of 15 residues. Germline-derived CDR1 and CDR2 are SQVTM and ANQGSEA. The CDR3 DNA reads TGCAGCGTTGAAGATTCTAAGCGGAACTCCTACGAGCAGTACTTC. This codes for CSVEDSKRNSYEQYF.

The V and J genes are TRBV6-2 or TRBV6-3 and TRBJ2-3; D not certain. The CDR3 runs 11 residues. Germline V lookup: CDR1 MNHEY, CDR2 SVGEGT. Trimming left V 5 bases short and J 2 bases short, with 2 bases between. This CDR3 is CASSHTDTQYF. The CDR3 DNA is TGTGCCAGCAGTCACACAGATACGCAGTATTTT.

The chain employs TRBV24-1 and TRBJ2-7, with TRBD1 identical over 9 bases. V lost 0 bases to trimming and J lost 4 bases; unmatched junction nucleotides: 3. Per germline, CDR1 KGHDR and CDR2 SFDVKD. This CDR3 is 15 amino acids long. This chain's CDR3 is CATSDLNRGRYEQYF. In nucleotides, the CDR3 is TGTGCCACCAGTGATTTGAACAGGGGGCGTTACGAGCAGTACTTC.

The rearrangement uses TRBV21-1 and TRBJ2-7; the table's D call, TRBD2, has no DNA check behind it. TRBV21-1 is given as a pseudogene. This CDR3 spans 13 amino acids. Written as DNA, the CDR3 is TGTGCCAGCATATCGCAGGGAGGACTCGAGCAGTACTTC. It specifies CASISQGGLEQYF.

J is TRBJ2-1 and V is TRBV30; 8 bases are a match to TRBD2. The CDR3 is 13 residues long. The V gene end was trimmed by 2 bases and the J gene end by 3 bases; junction bases not matched to a gene: 0. The germline gives CDR1 GTSNPN, CDR2 SVGIG (reference sequence). The CDR3: CAWSSGGYNEQFF. The CDR3 nucleotides are TGTGCCTGGAGTAGCGGGGGCTACAATGAGCAGTTCTTC.

The V gene is TRBV3-1 (or the pseudogene TRBV3-2), the J gene TRBJ2-1; D is perhaps TRBD2 (6 bases). The V end was cut by 0 bases, the J end by 9 bases, with 18 bases between. The CDR3 consists of 16 residues. The germline gives CDR1 LGHDT, CDR2 YNNKEL (reference sequence). In nucleotides, the CDR3 is TGTGCCAGCAGCCAAGATCCTTTACGGGAGTGGGGTGAGCAGTTCTTC. It is translated as CASSQDPLREWGEQFF.

This chain uses TRBV7-2 with TRBJ2-5; D is unresolved. The length of the CDR3 is 15 residues. Germline V gene lookup returns CDR1 SGHTA and CDR2 FQGNSA. Trimming stripped 0 bases from V and 3 bases from J, with 11 bases between. DNA for the CDR3: TGTGCCAGCAGCTTAGCCTCAACCCGAGAAGAGACCCAGTACTTC. Translation: CASSLASTREETQYF.

This chain links TRBV4-1 with TRBJ1-2, with D perhaps TRBD1 (6 bases). The CDR3 sequence is 15 residues long. V lost 1 base and J 8 bases, leaving 17 bases between the germline ends. CDR1 is MGHRA, CDR2 YSYEKL, per germline. The CDR3 loop reads CASSQVPSRTDGYTF. The CDR3 DNA follows: TGCGCCAGCAGCCAAGTACCATCAAGGACAGACGGCTACACCTTC.

The chain carries TRBV6-2 or TRBV6-3 and TRBJ1-2; 8 nucleotides match TRBD1. The V gene's germline CDR1 is MNHEY and CDR2 SVGEGT. The junction had 14 bases not matched to a gene; V was cut back by 7 bases and J by 4 bases. CDR3 size: 16 residues. The CDR3 is CASTPPPGTGFYGYTF. CDR3 in DNA: TGTGCCAGCACCCCCCCTCCCGGGACAGGATTCTATGGCTACACCTTC.